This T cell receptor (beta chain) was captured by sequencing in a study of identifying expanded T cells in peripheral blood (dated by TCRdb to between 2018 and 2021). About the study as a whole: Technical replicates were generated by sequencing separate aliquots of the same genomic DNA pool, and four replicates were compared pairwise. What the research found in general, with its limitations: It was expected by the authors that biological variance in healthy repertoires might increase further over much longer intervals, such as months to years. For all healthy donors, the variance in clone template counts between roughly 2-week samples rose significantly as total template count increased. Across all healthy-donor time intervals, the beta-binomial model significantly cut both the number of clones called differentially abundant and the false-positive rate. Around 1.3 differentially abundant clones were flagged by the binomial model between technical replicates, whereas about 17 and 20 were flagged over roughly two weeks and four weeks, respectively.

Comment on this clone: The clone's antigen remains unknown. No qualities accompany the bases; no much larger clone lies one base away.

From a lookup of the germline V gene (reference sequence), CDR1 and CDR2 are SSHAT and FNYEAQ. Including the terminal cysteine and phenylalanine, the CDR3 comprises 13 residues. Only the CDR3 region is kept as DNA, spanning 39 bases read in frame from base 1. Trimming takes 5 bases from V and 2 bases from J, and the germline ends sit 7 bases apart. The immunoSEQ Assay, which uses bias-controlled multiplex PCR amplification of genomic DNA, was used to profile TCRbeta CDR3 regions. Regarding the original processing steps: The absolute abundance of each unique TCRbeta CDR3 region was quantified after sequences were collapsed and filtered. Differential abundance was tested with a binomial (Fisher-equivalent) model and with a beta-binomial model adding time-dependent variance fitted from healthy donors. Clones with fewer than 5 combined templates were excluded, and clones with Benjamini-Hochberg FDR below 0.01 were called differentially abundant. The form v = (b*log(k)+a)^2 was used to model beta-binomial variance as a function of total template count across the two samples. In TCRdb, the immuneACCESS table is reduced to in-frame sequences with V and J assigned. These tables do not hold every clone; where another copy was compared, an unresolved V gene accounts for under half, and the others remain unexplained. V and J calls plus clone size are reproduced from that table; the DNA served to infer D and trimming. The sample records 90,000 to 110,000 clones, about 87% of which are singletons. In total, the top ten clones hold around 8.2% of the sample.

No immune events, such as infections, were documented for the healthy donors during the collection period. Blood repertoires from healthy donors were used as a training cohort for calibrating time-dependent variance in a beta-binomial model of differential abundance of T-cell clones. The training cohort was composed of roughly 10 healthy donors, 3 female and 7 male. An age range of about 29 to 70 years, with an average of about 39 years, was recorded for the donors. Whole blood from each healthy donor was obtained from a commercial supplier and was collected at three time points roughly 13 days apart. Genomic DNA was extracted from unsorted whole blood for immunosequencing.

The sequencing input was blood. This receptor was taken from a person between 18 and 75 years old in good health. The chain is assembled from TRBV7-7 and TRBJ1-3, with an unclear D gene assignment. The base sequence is TGTGCCAGCAGCCGGACGGCTGGAAACACCATATATTTT. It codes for CASSRTAGNTIYF.